This passage covers 20 T cell receptor beta chains from one sample sequenced in a study of T cell responses to AZD1222 COVID-19 vaccine. Clones were read by immunoSEQ multiplex PCR, and TCRdb kept only the in-frame ones, dropping some. The table includes 150,000 or so clones, 93% detected once. The sequencing used peripheral blood, collected on day 0 of AZD1222 vaccination. These receptors came from an adult in good health.

This clone was seen only a few times. The V call is TRBV27, the J call TRBJ2-1; TRBD1 matches at 7 bases. The CDR3 is 14 residues long. With 6 bases clipped from V and 6 bases from J, the junction kept 8 bases outside the gene matches. Per the germline V gene, CDR1 is MNHEY and CDR2 is SMNVEV (reference sequence). The CDR3 DNA follows: TGTGCCAGCAGCCTCGACAGGGCAGGCAATGAGCAGTTCTTC. Amino acids: CASSLDRAGNEQFF.

The gene calls are TRBV5-1 and TRBJ2-2; 8 bases map to TRBD2. V trimming: 0 bases; J trimming: 0 bases; junction bases outside the gene matches: 1. From germline, CDR1 is SGHRS and CDR2 YFSETQ. The CDR3 loop spans 16 amino acids. DNA for the CDR3: TGCGCCAGCAGCTTGGCGGGAGGGCCGAACACCGGGGAGCTGTTTTTT. It translates to CASSLAGGPNTGELFF. The complete variable domain, with remaining parts taken from reference TRBV5-1 and TRBJ2-2, reads KAGVTQTPRYLIKTRGQQVTLSCSPISGHRSVSWYQQTPGQGLQFLFEYFSETQRNKGNFPGRFSGRQFSNSRSEMNVSTLELGDSALYLCASSLAGGPNTGELFFGEGSRLTVL.

The chain employs TRBV4-1 and TRBJ2-2, with D possibly matching TRBD1 (5 bases). Germline V gene lookup returns CDR1 MGHRA and CDR2 YSYEKL. This CDR3 has 16 residues. V was pared by 0 bases and J by 6 bases, with 14 bases between. In nucleotides, the CDR3 is TGCGCCAGCAGCCAAGAGGTCCAGGGAATCTCCGGGGAGCTGTTTTTT. Its protein is CASSQEVQGISGELFF.

The chain combines TRBV30 with TRBJ2-7; perhaps TRBD2 as D (5 bases). Looked up from germline, CDR1 is GTSNPN and CDR2 is SVGIG (reference sequence). Trimming shortened V by 3 bases and J by 5 bases, and 17 bases separated the two germline ends. The CDR3 is 14 amino acids. In nucleotides, the CDR3 is TGTGCCTGGAGATCCATCACGTCGGAGGACGAGCAGTACTTC. Protein: CAWRSITSEDEQYF.

V usage is TRBV3-1 (or the pseudogene TRBV3-2) and J usage is TRBJ2-7; 9 nucleotides align to TRBD2. The ends lost 1 base at V and 7 bases at J; junction bases unmatched: 8. CDR3 length: 15 amino acids. Germline CDR1 reads LGHDT; CDR2 reads YNNKEL (reference sequence). CDR3 sequence reads: CASSQGASGNQEQYF. The DNA for the CDR3 is TGTGCCAGCAGCCAAGGAGCTAGCGGGAATCAAGAGCAGTACTTC.

The chain joins TRBV27 to TRBJ1-3; a possible D gene is TRBD1 (6 bases). CDR1 and CDR2 (germline): MNHEY, SMNVEV (reference sequence). The CDR3 consists of 15 residues. The ends were cut back, 0 bases at V and 2 bases at J, with 8 bases in the middle. The CDR3 DNA is TGTGCCAGCAGTTTATCGCCAGGGGCTGGAAACACCATATATTTT. Protein: CASSLSPGAGNTIYF.

The chain couples TRBV7-3 to TRBJ2-1; D gene unclear. Germline V gives CDR1 SGHTA, CDR2 FQGTGA. The CDR3 spans 13 residues. Trimming took off 5 bases at V and 9 bases at J, with 14 bases between the two ends. In DNA, the CDR3 is TGTGCCAGCAGCCCAAGGGTGGGCGGTGAGCAGTTCTTC. Translating gives CASSPRVGGEQFF.

The chain recombines TRBV2 with TRBJ2-7; D gene unclear. V was cut by 7 bases and J by 0 bases, with 4 bases left in between. CDR1 is SNHLY, CDR2 FYNNEI, per germline. This CDR3 is 11 amino acids long. This CDR3 reads CASTNSYEQYF. The CDR3 region has the DNA TGTGCCAGCACGAACTCCTACGAGCAGTACTTC. Full variable domain (remainder filled in from reference TRBV2 and TRBJ2-7): EPEVTQTPSHQVTQMGQEVILRCVPISNHLYFYWYRQILGQKVEFLVSFYNNEISEKSEIFDDQFSVERPDGSNFTLKIRSTKLEDSAMYFCASTNSYEQYFGPGTRLTVT.

V is TRBV2 and J is TRBJ2-3, with a tentative D call TRBD1 (5 bases). Germline CDR1 SNHLY, CDR2 FYNNEI. The CDR3 runs 14 residues. V lost 8 bases and J 0 bases, leaving 12 bases between the germline ends. CDR3 amino acids: CASVPRQSTDTQYF. The CDR3 bases are TGTGCCAGCGTCCCCCGACAGAGCACAGATACGCAGTATTTT.

The V gene is TRBV7-9, the J gene TRBJ1-5; D ambiguous. V lost 0 bases to trimming and J lost 9 bases, with 18 bases between them. The germline CDR1 and CDR2 sequences are SEHNR and FQNEAQ (reference sequence). The CDR3 totals 16 residues. The CDR3 loop reads CASSLARVSGEGPQHF. CDR3 bases: TGTGCCAGCAGCTTAGCGAGAGTTTCCGGGGAAGGGCCCCAGCATTTT.

This chain joins TRBV7-9 and TRBJ1-3; possible D gene TRBD1, 6 bases. The CDR3 consists of 17 residues. CDR1 and CDR2 from the germline V gene are SEHNR and FQNEAQ (reference sequence). V gave up 3 bases and J gave up 0 bases, with 15 bases separating them. The DNA for the CDR3 is TGTGCCAGCAGCTTCTCCGGGACATCGGACTCTGGAAACACCATATATTTT. It yields the protein CASSFSGTSDSGNTIYF.

This chain joins TRBV7-9 and TRBJ2-1; D is undetermined. The germline CDR1 and CDR2 sequences are SEHNR and FQNEAQ (reference sequence). The CDR3 totals 14 residues. The V gene lost 2 bases and the J gene lost 9 bases, with 14 bases spanning the gap. The CDR3 loop is CASSLIVRGREQFF. CDR3 in DNA: TGTGCCAGCAGCTTAATAGTCCGCGGACGTGAGCAGTTCTTC.

The chain links TRBV4-1 to TRBJ2-3, with 7 bases identical to TRBD2. Germline CDR1 is MGHRA and CDR2 is YSYEKL. The CDR3 covers 18 residues. Trimming removed 4 bases from V and 0 bases from J; junction bases left unmatched: 13. The CDR3: CASSPRSRLAASTDTQYF. The CDR3 DNA reads as TGCGCCAGCAGCCCCCGGTCGAGACTAGCAGCTAGCACAGATACGCAGTATTTT.

The CDR3 sequence: CASSTWDLAFF. The DNA for the CDR3 is TGTGCCAGTAGTACTTGGGACCTAGCTTTCTTT. The rearrangement links TRBV19 to TRBJ1-1; a weak D match, TRBD1 (5 bases). CDR1 and CDR2 (germline): LNHDA, SQIVND (reference sequence). V lost 4 bases and J 10 bases, leaving 10 bases between the germline ends. CDR3 length equals 11 residues.

The chain links TRBV11-3 to TRBJ2-3; 9 bases line up with TRBD1. The germline gives CDR1 SGHNT, CDR2 YENEEA. V was clipped by 2 bases and J by 4 bases; unmatched bases: 7. The CDR3 length is 16 residues. The CDR3 DNA follows: TGTGCCAGCAGCTTACGAGGACAGGGGTATCCAGATACGCAGTATTTT. It translates to CASSLRGQGYPDTQYF. Together with reference TRBV11-3 and TRBJ2-3, the CDR3 gives the full variable domain: EAGVVQSPRYKIIEKKQPVAFWCNPISGHNTLYWYLQNLGQGPELLIRYENEEAVDDSQLPKDRFSAERLKGVDSTLKIQPAELGDSAVYLCASSLRGQGYPDTQYFGPGTRLTVL.

This chain uses TRBV10-2 with TRBJ1-6; D is uncertain. CDR1 WSHSY and CDR2 SAAADI come from the germline V gene. V gave up 4 bases and J gave up 7 bases, with 14 bases separating them. The CDR3 totals 15 residues. The CDR3 loop reads CASSARLGWNSPLHF. DNA of the CDR3: TGCGCCAGCAGTGCTAGATTAGGGTGGAATTCACCCCTCCACTTT.

The J gene is TRBJ2-7, the V gene TRBV10-2; D is perhaps TRBD2 (5 bases). V shed 4 bases and J shed 2 bases, with 6 bases lying between them. Per the germline V gene, CDR1 is WSHSY and CDR2 is SAAADI. The CDR3 loop spans 12 amino acids. CDR3 sequence reads: CASSGGTYEQYF. The CDR3, as DNA: TGCGCCAGCAGTGGAGGGACCTACGAGCAGTACTTC.

The rearrangement links TRBV6-5 to TRBJ1-6, with 7 bases that match TRBD1. The CDR3 sequence is 14 residues long. V trimming: 7 bases; J trimming: 4 bases; junction bases outside the gene matches: 4. The germline V gene encodes CDR1 MNHEY and CDR2 SVGAGI. The chain's CDR3 is CASIWGQYNSPLHF. The CDR3 DNA is TGTGCCAGCATTTGGGGACAGTATAATTCACCCCTCCACTTT.

The chain uses TRBV7-2 and TRBJ2-5; D is perhaps TRBD1 or TRBD2 (5 bases each). Trimming shortened V by 0 bases and J by 2 bases, and 16 bases separated the two germline ends. Germline-derived CDR1 and CDR2 are SGHTA and FQGNSA. The CDR3 runs to 17 residues. This CDR3 is CASSLARGRADQETQYF. In nucleotides, the CDR3 is TGTGCCAGCAGCTTAGCGAGGGGAAGAGCAGATCAAGAGACCCAGTACTTC.

The rearrangement links TRBV6-5 to TRBJ1-4, with 10 bases identical to TRBD1. This CDR3 region has 15 residues. The J segment lost 6 bases and the V segment lost 6 bases, leaving 7 bases of the junction unmatched. Germline V gene sequence: CDR1 MNHEY, CDR2 SVGAGI. CDR3 sequence (DNA): TGTGCCAGCAGACCCTATGGACAGGGGGATGAAAAACTGTTTTTT. Translated: CASRPYGQGDEKLFF.